This note documents a single TCR beta chain sequence. The antigen is not known. This entry comes from a study of cytomegalovirus exposure and HLA in healthy donors. Study observations and caveats: Using the classifier, cytomegalovirus status was reportedly diagnosed with high specificity and sensitivity. Being productive about 87% or about 30% of the time was typical of most TCR beta V segments in an earlier analysis.

V was pared by 7 bases and J by 2 bases, with 8 bases of the junction left unmatched. The germline V gene encodes CDR1 SGHRS and CDR2 YFSETQ. The CDR3 runs to 14 residues. Both 60 Vbeta primers and 13 Jbeta primers went into the PCR. Assay used: immunoSEQ multiplex PCR; TCRdb lists only in-frame clones, some missing. The data contain 150,000 to 200,000 clones, 78% of them seen just once; the ten biggest clones take up about 3.1%. The receptor's source is a female donor in good health and CMV-seronegative. The rearrangement joins TRBV5-1 to TRBJ2-5; 7 bases line up with TRBD2. Sequences were obtained from PBMCs. The CDR3 DNA sequence: TGCGCCAGCGGTACGGGAGGTAGACAAGAGACCCAGTACTTC. Translating gives CASGTGGRQETQYF.